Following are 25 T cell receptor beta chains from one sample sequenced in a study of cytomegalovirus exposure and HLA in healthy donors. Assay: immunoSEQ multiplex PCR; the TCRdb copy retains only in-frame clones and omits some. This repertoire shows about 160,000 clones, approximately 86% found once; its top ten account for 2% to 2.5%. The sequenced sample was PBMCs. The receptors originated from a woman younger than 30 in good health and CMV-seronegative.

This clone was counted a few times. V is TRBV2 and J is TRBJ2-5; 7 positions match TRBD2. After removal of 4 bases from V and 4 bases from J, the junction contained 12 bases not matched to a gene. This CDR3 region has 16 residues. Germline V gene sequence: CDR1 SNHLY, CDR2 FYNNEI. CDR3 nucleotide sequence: TGTGCCAGCAGTGGGGGGGGGACTCTGGAACTAGAGACCCAGTACTTC. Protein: CASSGGGTLELETQYF.

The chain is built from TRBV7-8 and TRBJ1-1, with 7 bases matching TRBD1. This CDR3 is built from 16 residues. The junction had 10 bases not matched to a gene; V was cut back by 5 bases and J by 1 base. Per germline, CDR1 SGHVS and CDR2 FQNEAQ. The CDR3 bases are TGTGCCAGCAGCCGTCTACGGACAGGACAGAACACTGAAGCTTTCTTT. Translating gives CASSRLRTGQNTEAFF. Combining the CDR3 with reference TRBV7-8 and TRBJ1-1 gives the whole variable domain GAGVSQSPRYKVAKRGQDVALRCDPISGHVSLFWYQQALGQGPEFLTYFQNEAQLDKSGLPSDRFFAERPEGSVSTLKIQRTQQEDSAVYLCASSRLRTGQNTEAFFGQGTRLTVV.

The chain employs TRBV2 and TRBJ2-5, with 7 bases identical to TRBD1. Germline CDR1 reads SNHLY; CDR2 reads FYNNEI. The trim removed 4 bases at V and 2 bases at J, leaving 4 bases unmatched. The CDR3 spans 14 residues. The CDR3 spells CASSGGQSQETQYF. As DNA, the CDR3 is TGTGCCAGCAGTGGGGGACAGAGTCAAGAGACCCAGTACTTC.

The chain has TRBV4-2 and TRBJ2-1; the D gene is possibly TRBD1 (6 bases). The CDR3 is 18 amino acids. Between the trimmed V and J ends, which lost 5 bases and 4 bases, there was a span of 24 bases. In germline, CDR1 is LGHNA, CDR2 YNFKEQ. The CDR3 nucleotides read TGTGCCAGCAGCGCGATGGGAAGTGGGGGACACCTATACAATGAGCAGTTCTTC. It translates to CASSAMGSGGHLYNEQFF.

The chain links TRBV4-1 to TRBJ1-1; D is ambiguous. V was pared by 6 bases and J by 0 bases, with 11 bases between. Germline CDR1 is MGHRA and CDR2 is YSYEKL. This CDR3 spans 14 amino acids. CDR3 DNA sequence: TGCGCCAGCAGTGTGGCCTTAATGAACACTGAAGCTTTCTTT. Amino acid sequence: CASSVALMNTEAFF.

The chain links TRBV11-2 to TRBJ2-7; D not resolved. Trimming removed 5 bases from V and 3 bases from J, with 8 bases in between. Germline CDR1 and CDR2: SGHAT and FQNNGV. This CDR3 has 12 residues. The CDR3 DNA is TGTGCCAGCAGCCCCTCGAGCTACGAGCAGTACTTC. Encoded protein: CASSPSSYEQYF.

The CDR3 spells CASKGRGSDTGELFF. CDR3 nucleotides: TGTGCCAGCAAGGGGAGGGGATCGGACACCGGGGAGCTGTTTTTT. The rearrangement uses TRBV6-1 and TRBJ2-2, with 7 bases that match TRBD2. The CDR3 is made up of 15 amino acids. The germline gives CDR1 MNHNS, CDR2 SASEGT. J gave up 3 bases and V 7 bases, and 8 bases lay outside the gene matches.

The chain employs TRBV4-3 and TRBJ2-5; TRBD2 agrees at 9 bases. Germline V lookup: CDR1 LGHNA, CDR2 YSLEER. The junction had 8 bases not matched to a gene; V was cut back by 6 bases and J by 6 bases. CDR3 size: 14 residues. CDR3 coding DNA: TGCGCCAGCAGTGACGCTAGCGGGATAAAGACCCAGTACTTC. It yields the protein CASSDASGIKTQYF.

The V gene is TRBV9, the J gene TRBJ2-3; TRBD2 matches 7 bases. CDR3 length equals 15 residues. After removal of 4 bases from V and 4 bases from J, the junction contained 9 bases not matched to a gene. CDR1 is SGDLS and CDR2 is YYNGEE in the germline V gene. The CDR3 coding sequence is TGTGCCAGCAGCAAAAGCGGGGAGGTAGCAGATACGCAGTATTTT. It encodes CASSKSGEVADTQYF.

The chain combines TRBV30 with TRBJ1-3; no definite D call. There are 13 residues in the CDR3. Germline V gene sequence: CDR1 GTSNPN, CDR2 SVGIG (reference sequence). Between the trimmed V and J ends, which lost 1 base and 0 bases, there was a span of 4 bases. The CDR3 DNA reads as TGTGCCTGGAGTGCAGACTCTGGAAACACCATATATTTT. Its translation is CAWSADSGNTIYF. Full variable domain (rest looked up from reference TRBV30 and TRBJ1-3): SQTIHQWPATLVQPVGSPLSLECTVEGTSNPNLYWYRQAAGRGLQLLFYSVGIGQISSEVPQNLSASRPQDRQFILSSKKLLLSDSGFYLCAWSADSGNTIYFGEGSWLTVV.

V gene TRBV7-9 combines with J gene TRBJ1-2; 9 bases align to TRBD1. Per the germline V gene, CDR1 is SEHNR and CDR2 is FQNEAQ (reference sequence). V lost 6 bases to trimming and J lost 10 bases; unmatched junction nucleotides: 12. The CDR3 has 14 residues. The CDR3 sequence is CASRDMGQGKDYTF. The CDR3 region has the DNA TGTGCCAGCAGGGACATGGGACAGGGAAAGGACTACACCTTC.

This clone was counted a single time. The CDR3 spells CASSPGLSGNEQFF. Written as DNA, the CDR3 is TGCGCCAGCAGCCCGGGACTCTCGGGCAATGAGCAGTTCTTC. The genes are TRBV5-1 and TRBJ2-1, with a weak D call TRBD2 (6 bases). Trimming pared 4 bases from V and 6 bases from J, leaving 14 bases between. In germline, CDR1 is SGHRS, CDR2 YFSETQ. The CDR3 contains 14 residues. The variable domain in full, with the rest retrieved from reference TRBV5-1 and TRBJ2-1, is KAGVTQTPRYLIKTRGQQVTLSCSPISGHRSVSWYQQTPGQGLQFLFEYFSETQRNKGNFPGRFSGRQFSNSRSEMNVSTLELGDSALYLCASSPGLSGNEQFFGPGTRLTVL.

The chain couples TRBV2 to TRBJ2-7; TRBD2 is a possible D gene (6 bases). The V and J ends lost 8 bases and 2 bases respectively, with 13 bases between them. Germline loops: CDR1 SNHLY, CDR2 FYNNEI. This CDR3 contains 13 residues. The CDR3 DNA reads TGTGCCAGCTCGCGGGGACTGACCTACGAGCAGTACTTC. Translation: CASSRGLTYEQYF.

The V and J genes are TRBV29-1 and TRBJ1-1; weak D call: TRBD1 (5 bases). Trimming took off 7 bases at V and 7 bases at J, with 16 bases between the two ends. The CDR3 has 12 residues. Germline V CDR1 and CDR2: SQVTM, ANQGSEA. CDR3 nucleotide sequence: TGCAGCGGACGTGAACCCGACAGTGAAGCTTTCTTT. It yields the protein CSGREPDSEAFF.

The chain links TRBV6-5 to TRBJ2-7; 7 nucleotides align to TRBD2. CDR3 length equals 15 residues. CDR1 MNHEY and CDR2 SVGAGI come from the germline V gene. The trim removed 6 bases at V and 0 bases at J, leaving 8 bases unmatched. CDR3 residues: CASSPAGLVSYEQYF. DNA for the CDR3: TGTGCCAGCAGCCCAGCGGGATTGGTCTCCTACGAGCAGTACTTC.

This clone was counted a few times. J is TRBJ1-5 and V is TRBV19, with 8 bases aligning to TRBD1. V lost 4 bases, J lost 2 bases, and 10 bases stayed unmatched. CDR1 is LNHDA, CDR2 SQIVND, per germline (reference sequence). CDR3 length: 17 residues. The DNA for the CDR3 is TGTGCCAGTAGTACGATCCCTCCAGGGGGCGGCAATCAGCCCCAGCATTTT. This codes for CASSTIPPGGGNQPQHF. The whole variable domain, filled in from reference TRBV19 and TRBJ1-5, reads DGGITQSPKYLFRKEGQNVTLSCEQNLNHDAMYWYRQDPGQGLRLIYYSQIVNDFQKGDIAEGYSVSREKKESFPLTVTSAQKNPTAFYLCASSTIPPGGGNQPQHFGDGTRLSIL.

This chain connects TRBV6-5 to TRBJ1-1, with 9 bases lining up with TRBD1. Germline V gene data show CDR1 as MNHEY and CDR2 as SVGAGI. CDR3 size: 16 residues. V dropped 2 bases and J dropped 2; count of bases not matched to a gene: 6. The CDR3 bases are TGTGCCAGCAGTTACGGGGACAGGGTGGTTAACACTGAAGCTTTCTTT. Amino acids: CASSYGDRVVNTEAFF.

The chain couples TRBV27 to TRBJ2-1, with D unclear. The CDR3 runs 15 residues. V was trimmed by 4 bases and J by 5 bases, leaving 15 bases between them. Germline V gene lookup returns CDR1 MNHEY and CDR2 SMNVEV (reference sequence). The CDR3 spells CASSSTPTRNNEQFF. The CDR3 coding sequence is TGTGCCAGCAGTTCGACCCCTACGAGGAACAATGAGCAGTTCTTC.

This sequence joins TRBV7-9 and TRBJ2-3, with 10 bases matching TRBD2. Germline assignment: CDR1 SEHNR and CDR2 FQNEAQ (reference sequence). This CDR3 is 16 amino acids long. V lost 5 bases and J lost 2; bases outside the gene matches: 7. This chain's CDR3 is CASSRGTSVYTDTQYF. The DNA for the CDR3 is TGTGCCAGCAGCCGAGGGACTAGCGTGTACACAGATACGCAGTATTTT.

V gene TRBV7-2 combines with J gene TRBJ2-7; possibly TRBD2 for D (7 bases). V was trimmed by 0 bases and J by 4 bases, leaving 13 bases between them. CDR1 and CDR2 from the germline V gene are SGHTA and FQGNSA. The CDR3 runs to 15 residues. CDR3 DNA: TGTGCCAGCAGCTTAGCGGGAGGGGGGCAATACGAGCAGTACTTC. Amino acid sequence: CASSLAGGGQYEQYF.

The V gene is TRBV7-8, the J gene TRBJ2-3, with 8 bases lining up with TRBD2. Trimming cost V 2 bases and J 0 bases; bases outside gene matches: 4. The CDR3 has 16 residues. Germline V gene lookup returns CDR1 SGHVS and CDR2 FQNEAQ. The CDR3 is CASSLFAGGSTDTQYF. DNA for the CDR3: TGTGCCAGCAGCTTATTCGCGGGGGGTAGCACAGATACGCAGTATTTT.

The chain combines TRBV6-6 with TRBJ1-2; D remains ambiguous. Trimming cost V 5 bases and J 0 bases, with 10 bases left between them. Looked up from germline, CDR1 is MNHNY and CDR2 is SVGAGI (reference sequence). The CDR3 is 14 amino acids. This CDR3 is CASSPIEPNYGYTF. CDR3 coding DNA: TGTGCCAGCAGTCCAATTGAGCCTAACTATGGCTACACCTTC.

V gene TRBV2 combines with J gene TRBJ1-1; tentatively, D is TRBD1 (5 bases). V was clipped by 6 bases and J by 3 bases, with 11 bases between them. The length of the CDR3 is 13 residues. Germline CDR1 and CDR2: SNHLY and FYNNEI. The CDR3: CASSRRVDTEAFF. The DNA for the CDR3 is TGTGCCAGCAGCCGCAGGGTCGACACTGAAGCTTTCTTT.

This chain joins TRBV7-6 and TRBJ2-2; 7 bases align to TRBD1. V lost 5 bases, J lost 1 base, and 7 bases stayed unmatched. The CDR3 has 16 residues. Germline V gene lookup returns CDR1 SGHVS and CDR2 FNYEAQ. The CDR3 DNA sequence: TGTGCCAGCAGCCCCGCCCGGGACAGGAACACCGGGGAGCTGTTTTTT. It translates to CASSPARDRNTGELFF.

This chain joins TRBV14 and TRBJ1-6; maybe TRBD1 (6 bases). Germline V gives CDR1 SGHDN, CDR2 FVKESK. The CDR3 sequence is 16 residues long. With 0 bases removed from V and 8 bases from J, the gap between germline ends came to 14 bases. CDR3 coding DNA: TGTGCCAGCAGCCAAGATCGAGGGGGACCCCATTCACCCCTCCACTTT. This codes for CASSQDRGGPHSPLHF.